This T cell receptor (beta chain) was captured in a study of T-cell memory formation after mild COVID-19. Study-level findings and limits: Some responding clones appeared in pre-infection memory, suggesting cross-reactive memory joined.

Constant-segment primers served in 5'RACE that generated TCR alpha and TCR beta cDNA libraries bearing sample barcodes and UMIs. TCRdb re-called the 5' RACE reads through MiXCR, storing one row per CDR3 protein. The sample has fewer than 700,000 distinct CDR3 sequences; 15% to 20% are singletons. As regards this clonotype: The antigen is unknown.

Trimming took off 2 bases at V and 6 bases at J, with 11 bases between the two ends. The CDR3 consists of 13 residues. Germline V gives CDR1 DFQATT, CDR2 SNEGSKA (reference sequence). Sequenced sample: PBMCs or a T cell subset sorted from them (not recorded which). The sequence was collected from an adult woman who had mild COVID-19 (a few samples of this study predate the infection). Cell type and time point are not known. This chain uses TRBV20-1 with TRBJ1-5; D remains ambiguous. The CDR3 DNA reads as TGCAGTGCTAGACTTTCGGGAATTCAGCCCCAGCATTTT. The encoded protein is CSARLSGIQPQHF.